The 3 T cell receptor beta chains reported below all come from one sample, sequenced in a study of blood T cell repertoires in COVID-19. Repertoires were generated with immunoSEQ multiplex PCR, while TCRdb's copy carries only in-frame clones and drops some. The table records about 63,000 clones, around 83% of them present only once. The sequenced sample consisted of peripheral blood. The receptors originated from a human donor in a cohort sampled during active COVID-19.

The gene calls are TRBV19 and TRBJ1-5, with D possibly being TRBD1 (6 bases). V gave up 5 bases and J gave up 0 bases, with 14 bases separating them. This CDR3 is 16 amino acids long. Per the germline V gene, CDR1 is LNHDA and CDR2 is SQIVND (reference sequence). CDR3 loop: CASSSRQVYSNQPQHF. The CDR3 nucleotides read TGTGCCAGTAGTTCCCGACAGGTCTATAGCAATCAGCCCCAGCATTTT.

The chain has TRBV5-4 and TRBJ2-5, with D unresolved. The V and J ends lost 4 bases and 4 bases respectively, with 5 bases between them. This CDR3 comprises 11 residues. CDR1 and CDR2 from the germline V gene are SGHNT and YYREEE (reference sequence). CDR3: CASSPGETQYF. DNA of the CDR3: TGTGCCAGCAGCCCAGGAGAGACCCAGTACTTC. Using reference TRBV5-4 and TRBJ2-5 for the parts outside the CDR3, the full variable domain is ETGVTQSPTHLIKTRGQQVTLRCSSQSGHNTVSWYQQALGQGPQFIFQYYREEENGRGNFPPRFSGLQFPNYSSELNVNALELDDSALYLCASSPGETQYFGPGTRLLVL.

The rearrangement links TRBV10-3 to TRBJ1-4; 9 positions match TRBD1. Germline V gene lookup returns CDR1 ENHRY and CDR2 SYGVKD. V shed 4 bases and J 8 bases; nucleotides not matched to a gene: 2. The CDR3 totals 13 residues. The CDR3 DNA reads TGTGCCATCAGTGGAGGGACAGGGGAAAAACTGTTTTTT. It is translated as CAISGGTGEKLFF.